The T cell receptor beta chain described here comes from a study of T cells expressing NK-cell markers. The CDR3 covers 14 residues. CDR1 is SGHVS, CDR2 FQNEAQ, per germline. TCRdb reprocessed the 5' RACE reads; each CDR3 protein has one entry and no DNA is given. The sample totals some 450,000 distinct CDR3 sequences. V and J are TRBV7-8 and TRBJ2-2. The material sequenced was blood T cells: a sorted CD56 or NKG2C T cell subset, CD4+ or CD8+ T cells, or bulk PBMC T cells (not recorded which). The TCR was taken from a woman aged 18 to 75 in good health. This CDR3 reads CASSPIRPTGELFF.